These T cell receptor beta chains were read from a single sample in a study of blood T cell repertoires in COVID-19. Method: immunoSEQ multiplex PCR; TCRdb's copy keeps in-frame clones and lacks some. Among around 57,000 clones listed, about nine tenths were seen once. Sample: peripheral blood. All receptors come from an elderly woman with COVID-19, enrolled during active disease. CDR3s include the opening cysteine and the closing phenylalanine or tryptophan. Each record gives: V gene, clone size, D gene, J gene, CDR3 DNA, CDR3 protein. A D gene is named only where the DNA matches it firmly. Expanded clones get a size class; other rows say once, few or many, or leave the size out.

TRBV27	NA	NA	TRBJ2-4	TGTGCCAGCAGCCTGTCCGGGTCTTGGGGTGGGGAGGTTGGGGGAAACATTCAGTACTTC	CASSLSGSWGGEVGGNIQYF
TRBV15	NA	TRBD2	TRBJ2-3	TGTGCCACAGAAGGGGCGGGGGGGCGGCCAGATACGCAGTATTTT	CATEGAGGRPDTQYF
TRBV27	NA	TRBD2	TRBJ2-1	TGTGCCAGCAGTAAGTTCTTGACTAGCGGGGGATCCAATGAGCAGTTCTTC	CASSKFLTSGGSNEQFF
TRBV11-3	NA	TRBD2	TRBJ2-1	TGTGCCAGCAGCTTGGGGACTAGCGGATACAATGAGCAGTTCTTC	CASSLGTSGYNEQFF
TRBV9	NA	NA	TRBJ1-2	TGTGCCAGCAGCTACCGGACTGCACGAGAGGGCTATGGCTACACCTTC	CASSYRTAREGYGYTF
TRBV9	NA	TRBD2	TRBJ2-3	TGTGCCAGCAGCCCCCGACTAGCGGGGACCACAGATACGCAGTATTTT	CASSPRLAGTTDTQYF
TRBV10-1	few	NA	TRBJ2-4	TGCGCCAGCAGTGATTACGCTCTGGGGCGAAACATTCAGTACTTC	CASSDYALGRNIQYF
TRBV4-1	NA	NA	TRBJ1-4	TGCGCCAGCAGCCAAGGAGATCGAGAGCTTGAAAAACTGTTTTTT	CASSQGDRELEKLFF
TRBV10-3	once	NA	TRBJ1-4	TGTGCCATCAGTGAGCTGGGGGGTCGAACTAATGAAAAACTGTTTTTT	CAISELGGRTNEKLFF
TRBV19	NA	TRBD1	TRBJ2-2	TGTGCCAGTTCGCCGGGACAGGGGTTGTTGACCGGGGAGCTGTTTTTT	CASSPGQGLLTGELFF
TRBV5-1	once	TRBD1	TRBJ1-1	TGCGCCAGCAGCGCAGGGACAGGGGGTAATGAAGCTTTCTTT	CASSAGTGGNEAFF
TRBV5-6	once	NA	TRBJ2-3	TGTGCCAGTCACGTACAGGGTCGTCCCCCAGATACGCAGTATTTT	CASHVQGRPPDTQYF
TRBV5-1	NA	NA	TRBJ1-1	TGCGCCAGCAGCATACAGGGTGTATTCACTGAAGCTTTCTTT	CASSIQGVFTEAFF
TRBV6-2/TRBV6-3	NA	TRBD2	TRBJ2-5	TGTGCCAGCAGTCTGGGGCGGGGGGCCCAAGAGACCCAGTACTTC	CASSLGRGAQETQYF
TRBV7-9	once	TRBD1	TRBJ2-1	TGTGCCAGCACCTCACAGGGGGGTGAGCAGTTCTTC	CASTSQGGEQFF
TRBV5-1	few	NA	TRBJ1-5	TGCGCCAGCAGCTTGGGTGGGGACAACAATCAGCCCCAGCATTTT	CASSLGGDNNQPQHF
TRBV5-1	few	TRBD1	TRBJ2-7	TGCGCCAGCAGCTTGGGACAGGGGGTATCCTACGAGCAGTACTTC	CASSLGQGVSYEQYF
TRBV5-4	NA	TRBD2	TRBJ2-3	TGTGCCAGCAGCTGGACTAGCGGGGGACTCACAGATACGCAGTATTTT	CASSWTSGGLTDTQYF
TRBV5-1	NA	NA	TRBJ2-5	TGCGCCAGCGGGAGGTCCGGAGAGACCCAGTACTTC	CASGRSGETQYF
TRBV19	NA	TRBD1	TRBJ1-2	TGTGCCAGTAGTATACCCCTCGGTCAGGGGGACAGCTACACCTTC	CASSIPLGQGDSYTF
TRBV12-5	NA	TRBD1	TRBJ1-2	TGTGCTAGTGGTTTGTTCTCGACAGGGAATGGCTACACCTTC	CASGLFSTGNGYTF
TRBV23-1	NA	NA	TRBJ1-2	TGCGCCAGCAGTCACCCCTTGGGCCGTGGCAGGGAGGCTGGCTACACCTTC	CASSHPLGRGREAGYTF
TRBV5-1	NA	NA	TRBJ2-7	TGCGCCAGCAGCTTGGACACCTACGAGCAGTACTTC	CASSLDTYEQYF
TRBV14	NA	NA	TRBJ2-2	TGTGCCAGCAGCCCGTCCTGGACAGCGAACACCGGGGAGCTGTTTTTT	CASSPSWTANTGELFF
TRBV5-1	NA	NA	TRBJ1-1	TGCGCCAGCAGCTTGGATGGGGCAGGGTTGACTGAAGCTTTCTTT	CASSLDGAGLTEAFF
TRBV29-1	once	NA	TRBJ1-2	TGCAGCGTTAGGTTCGACAGGCACTATGGCTACACCTTC	CSVRFDRHYGYTF
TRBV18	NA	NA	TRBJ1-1	TGTGCCAGCTCATCAAGCCGTAGTGATGAAGCTTTCTTT	CASSSSRSDEAFF
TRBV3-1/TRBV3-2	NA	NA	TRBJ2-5	TGTGCCAGCAGCCAAGGGGGGCCGGGGGAGACCCAGTACTTC	CASSQGGPGETQYF
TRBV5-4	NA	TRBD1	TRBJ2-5	TGTGCCAGCAGCTCAAAGGACAGGGCGGTGGAGACCCAGTACTTC	CASSSKDRAVETQYF
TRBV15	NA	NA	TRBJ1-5	TGTGCCACCAGCAGAGGGCAGAAACAGCCCCAGCATTTT	CATSRGQKQPQHF
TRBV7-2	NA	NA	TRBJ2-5	TGTGCCAGCAGTTCGGTGGGGGGTCGGGAGACCCAGTACTTC	CASSSVGGRETQYF
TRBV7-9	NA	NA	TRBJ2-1	TGTGCCAGCAGCCCCGTTGGAGCGGGCCCAACCAATGAGCAGTTCTTC	CASSPVGAGPTNEQFF
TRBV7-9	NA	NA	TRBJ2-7	TGTGCCAGCAGCCAAACAGGGAACGAGCAGTACTTC	CASSQTGNEQYF
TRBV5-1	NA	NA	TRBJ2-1	TGCGCCAGCAGCTTGCAGGCAGGCTCCTGGAATGAGCAGTTCTTC	CASSLQAGSWNEQFF
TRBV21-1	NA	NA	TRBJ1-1	TGTGCCAGCAGCTCCCCGGGACAGGGCCGCTTGGGCTTGAACACTGAAGCTTTCTTT	CASSSPGQGRLGLNTEAFF
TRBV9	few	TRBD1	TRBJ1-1	TGTGCCAGCAGGCGAGGGGGCATAGGGAACACTGAAGCTTTCTTT	CASRRGGIGNTEAFF
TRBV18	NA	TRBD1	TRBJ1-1	TGTGCCAGCTCACCTAAAACAGGGGACACTGAAGCTTTCTTT	CASSPKTGDTEAFF
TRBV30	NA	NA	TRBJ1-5	TGTGCCTGGAGTGTCCCAGGCCTTGGCAATCAGCCCCAGCATTTT	CAWSVPGLGNQPQHF
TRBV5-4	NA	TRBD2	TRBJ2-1	TGTGCCAGCAGCTTGGGCGGGGGGGCAGGCAATGAGCAGTTCTTC	CASSLGGGAGNEQFF
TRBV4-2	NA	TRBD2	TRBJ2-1	TGTGCCAGCAGCCAAGGGGAGCTAGCGGGGGGAAGTGGGCAGTTCTTC	CASSQGELAGGSGQFF
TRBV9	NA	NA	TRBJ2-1	TGTGCCAGCAGCCTGGCAGGGGCTAATGAGCAGTTCTTC	CASSLAGANEQFF
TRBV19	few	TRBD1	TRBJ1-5	TGTGCCAGTAGTATTGCTGGACAGGGGGCTCAGCCCCAGCATTTT	CASSIAGQGAQPQHF
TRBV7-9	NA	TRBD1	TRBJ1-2	TGTGCCAGCAGCTTGGGACAGGACCAGGAGGGCTACACCTTC	CASSLGQDQEGYTF
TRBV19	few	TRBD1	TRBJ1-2	TGTGCCAGTAGTCCGCCTTCCCTCGACAGGGGATCCGGCTACACCTTC	CASSPPSLDRGSGYTF
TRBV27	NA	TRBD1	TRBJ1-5	TGTGCCAGCAGTTTAGGAGGGGGCGCTCAGCCCCAGCATTTT	CASSLGGGAQPQHF
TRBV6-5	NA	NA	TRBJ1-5	TGTGCCAGCAGTAACAGAGATCAGCCCCAGCATTTT	CASSNRDQPQHF
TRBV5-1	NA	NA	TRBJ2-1	TGCGCCAGCAGCTTGGTGCGGGTGGGGAATGAGCAGTTCTTC	CASSLVRVGNEQFF
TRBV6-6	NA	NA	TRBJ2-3	TGTGCCAGCAGTTACACCCAGGGATCGACAGATACGCAGTATTTT	CASSYTQGSTDTQYF
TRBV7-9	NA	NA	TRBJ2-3	TGTGCCAGCAGTAACACAGATACGCAGTATTTT	CASSNTDTQYF
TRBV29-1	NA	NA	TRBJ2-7	TGCAGCGTCCGACAGACCCTCTACGAGCAGTACTTC	CSVRQTLYEQYF
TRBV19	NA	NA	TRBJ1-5	TGTGCCAGTAGGATGACAGGTCCCGGGCCCCAGCATTTT	CASRMTGPGPQHF
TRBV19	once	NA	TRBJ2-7	TGTGCCAGTAGTATCGGTCGGGCAGGGGGGCACGAGCAGTACTTC	CASSIGRAGGHEQYF